This is a list of T cell receptor beta chains from one sample in a study of blood T cell repertoires in COVID-19. Sequencing was performed with immunoSEQ multiplex PCR; in TCRdb, only in-frame clones are kept and a portion is missing. There are 270,000 or so clones in the sample; around 89% occur only once, and about 4.2% lies in the top ten. Specimen: peripheral blood. These receptors originate from a middle-aged man with acute or convalescent COVID-19. The CDR3 runs from the conserved cysteine through the conserved F or W. The order of the fields is CDR3 protein, CDR3 DNA, D gene, clone size, V gene, J gene. A D gene is named only where the DNA matches it firmly. Expanded clones are given a class, and other clones once, few, many or no size at all.

CAIRAVKRNTEAFF,TGTGCCATCAGGGCAGTTAAACGGAACACTGAAGCTTTCTTT,.,.,TRBV10-3,TRBJ1-1
CASSLGGRAEQFF,TGTGCCAGCAGCTTAGGAGGGAGGGCGGAGCAGTTCTTC,TRBD2,.,TRBV7-2,TRBJ2-1
CASSRTSGTGELFF,TGTGCCAGCAGCCGAACCTCCGGGACCGGGGAGCTGTTTTTT,.,few,TRBV13,TRBJ2-2
CASSPQGLSGANVLTF,TGTGCCAGCAGCCCCCAGGGGCTCTCCGGGGCCAACGTCCTGACTTTC,.,few,TRBV7-2,TRBJ2-6
CASSQDNRGNGEQYF,TGTGCCAGCAGCCAAGACAACAGGGGGAATGGCGAGCAGTACTTC,TRBD1,.,TRBV3-1/TRBV3-2,TRBJ2-7
CAISDQTTGEQYF,TGTGCCATCAGTGATCAGACTACAGGGGAGCAGTACTTC,.,.,TRBV10-3,TRBJ2-7
CASSKGNRNTGELFF,TGTGCCAGCAGCAAAGGGAACAGAAACACCGGGGAGCTGTTTTTT,.,.,TRBV21-1,TRBJ2-2
CASSQVRNTGELFF,TGTGCCAGCAGCCAAGTCAGAAACACCGGGGAGCTGTTTTTT,.,.,TRBV4-2,TRBJ2-2
CASSVRDSSYEQYF,TGTGCCAGCAGCGTGAGAGACAGTTCCTACGAGCAGTACTTC,.,.,TRBV9,TRBJ2-7
CAIRGTSLGNEQFF,TGTGCCATCAGAGGGACATCCCTAGGGAATGAGCAGTTCTTC,.,.,TRBV10-3,TRBJ2-1
CATSIGQGVSYGYTF,TGTGCCACCAGCATAGGACAGGGGGTGTCCTATGGCTACACCTTC,TRBD1,.,TRBV15,TRBJ1-2
CASSQETANTGELFF,TGCGCCAGCAGCCAAGAAACAGCGAACACCGGGGAGCTGTTTTTT,.,.,TRBV4-1,TRBJ2-2
CASSVHRGWSTDTQYF,TGTGCCAGCAGCGTTCACAGGGGTTGGAGCACAGATACGCAGTATTTT,TRBD1,.,TRBV7-8,TRBJ2-3
CASSSPGIQAFF,TGTGCCAGCAGCTCGCCCGGGATCCAAGCTTTCTTT,.,.,TRBV7-9,TRBJ1-1
CASSISDHQPQHF,TGTGCCAGTAGTATCAGTGATCATCAGCCCCAGCATTTT,.,.,TRBV19,TRBJ1-5
CASSFGQGLEQYF,TGTGCCAGCAGTTTCGGACAGGGTCTCGAGCAGTACTTC,TRBD1,.,TRBV12-3/TRBV12-4,TRBJ2-7
CASSYLGTFSYEQYF,TGTGCCAGCAGCTACCTCGGGACATTCTCCTACGAGCAGTACTTC,.,once,TRBV11-2,TRBJ2-7
CASSLSGSETQYF,TGTGCCAGCAGTTTATCGGGGTCCGAGACCCAGTACTTC,.,.,TRBV12-3/TRBV12-4,TRBJ2-5
CASSYVPSGAHTDTQYF,TGTGCCAGCAGCTACGTACCTAGCGGGGCCCACACAGATACGCAGTATTTT,TRBD2,.,TRBV5-8,TRBJ2-3
CASSMSPLYEQYF,TGTGCCAGTAGTATGAGTCCCCTCTACGAGCAGTACTTC,.,.,TRBV19,TRBJ2-7
CAISELGTGSTGELFF,TGTGCCATCAGTGAGCTCGGGACAGGGAGCACCGGGGAGCTGTTTTTT,TRBD1,.,TRBV10-3,TRBJ2-2
CASRKGANSPLHF,TGTGCCAGCAGGAAAGGAGCCAATTCACCCCTCCACTTT,.,.,TRBV6-5,TRBJ1-6
CASSLALQGIGQPQHF,TGTGCCAGCAGCTTAGCTCTTCAGGGGATTGGTCAGCCCCAGCATTTT,.,.,TRBV11-3,TRBJ1-5
CASSLGGTGGPYGYTF,TGCGCCAGCAGCTTGGGAGGGACAGGGGGACCCTATGGCTACACCTTC,TRBD1,.,TRBV5-1,TRBJ1-2
CASRTGKNNEQFF,TGCGCCAGCAGGACAGGGAAGAACAATGAGCAGTTCTTC,TRBD1,.,TRBV10-1,TRBJ2-1
CASVGTVTNQPQHF,TGTGCCAGCGTGGGGACTGTCACTAATCAGCCCCAGCATTTT,.,.,TRBV6-5,TRBJ1-5